Listed below are T cell receptor beta chains from one sample, sequenced in a study of blood T cell repertoires in COVID-19. Clones were read by immunoSEQ multiplex PCR, and TCRdb kept only the in-frame ones, dropping some. The table records about 84,000 clones, about 83% of them present only once. The sequencing sample was made of peripheral blood. The receptors derive from an elderly man with active or convalescent COVID-19. Each CDR3 is given with its conserved first and last residue. The D gene is left open where the match is weak. Rows give clone size only sometimes, using once, few, many, or a class for an expanded clone.

TRBJ1-6 | . | TRBV7-6 | . | TGTGCCAGCAGCCGAGAACGACAACACCCAGCCTCCATCCTCCACTTT | CASSRERQHPASILHF
TRBJ1-2 | . | TRBV29-1 | . | TGCAGCGTTGAAATACGGGGGGCCCTCTATGGCTACACCTTC | CSVEIRGALYGYTF
TRBJ1-2 | . | TRBV12-3/TRBV12-4 | . | TGTGCCAGCAGGCAAGACAGGACCTATGGCTACACCTTC | CASRQDRTYGYTF
TRBJ2-7 | . | TRBV19 | . | TGTGCCAGTAGTATCAGGGAACCCCCCTACGAGCAGTACTTC | CASSIREPPYEQYF
TRBJ2-2 | TRBD1 | TRBV7-3 | . | TGTGCCAGCAGTTACATAGGACAGGGGCCCGACACCGGGGAGCTGTTTTTT | CASSYIGQGPDTGELFF
TRBJ1-1 | TRBD1 | TRBV19 | once | TGTGCCAGTAGTATTACGGGACAGCCGAAAAACACTGAAGCTTTCTTT | CASSITGQPKNTEAFF
TRBJ1-2 | . | TRBV30 | . | TGTGCCTGGATAGGGTCGATTGGGGGCCCTAACTATGGCTACACCTTC | CAWIGSIGGPNYGYTF
TRBJ2-1 | . | TRBV7-8 | . | TGTGCCAGCCCCCCAGCGGGCTCCTACAATGAGCAGTTCTTC | CASPPAGSYNEQFF
TRBJ2-2 | . | TRBV5-6 | . | TGTGCCAGCAGCCAGGTTGTGGCAGGGGAGCTGTTTTTT | CASSQVVAGELFF
TRBJ2-1 | TRBD2 | TRBV5-4 | . | TGTGCCAGCAGCCGGACTAGCGGAAACAATGAGCAGTTCTTC | CASSRTSGNNEQFF
TRBJ1-6 | . | TRBV30 | . | TGTGCCTGGAGTTCCCAGGGCTTTAATTCACCCCTCCACTTT | CAWSSQGFNSPLHF
TRBJ2-2 | TRBD2 | TRBV10-2 | . | TGCGCCAGCAGTCTAACTAGCGGGGGCACCGGGGAGCTGTTTTTT | CASSLTSGGTGELFF
TRBJ2-7 | TRBD1 | TRBV10-3 | . | TGTGCCATCAGCCATCCGGGACAGATCTACGAGCAGTACTTC | CAISHPGQIYEQYF
TRBJ1-1 | . | TRBV6-6 | . | TGTGCCAGCAGTTACGATCCCCTAGTGAACGCTGAAGCTTTCTTT | CASSYDPLVNAEAFF
TRBJ2-2 | . | TRBV7-8 | few | TGTGCCAGCAGGAGGTGGGGACAAGACACCGGGGAGCTGTTTTTT | CASRRWGQDTGELFF
TRBJ1-5 | TRBD1 | TRBV2 | once | TGTGCCAGCAGTACGGACAGGTTAAGCAATCAGCCCCAGCATTTT | CASSTDRLSNQPQHF
TRBJ2-2 | TRBD2 | TRBV30 | . | TGTGCCTGGAGGTCGGGAGGGGGGGTGCTGTTTTTT | CAWRSGGGVLFF
TRBJ2-2 | . | TRBV28 | . | TGTGCCAGCAGTTTCCGGGCCAGGGCGACCGGGGAGCTGTTTTTT | CASSFRARATGELFF
TRBJ1-6 | . | TRBV19 | once | TGTGCCAGTAGTATGTTGAGTGGCGGGGTTTGGGATAATTCACCCCTCCACTTT | CASSMLSGGVWDNSPLHF
TRBJ2-1 | . | TRBV5-6 | few | TGTGCCAGCAGCCCCGACGGGGGGCGCGAAGATGAGCAGTTCTTC | CASSPDGGREDEQFF
TRBJ2-7 | TRBD2 | TRBV7-2 | . | TGTGCCAGCAGCCTAAGACTAGCGGGAAGTTGGGAGCAGTACTTC | CASSLRLAGSWEQYF
TRBJ1-4 | TRBD1 | TRBV10-3 | . | TGTGCCATCAGTGGAGGACAGGGGAGGAATGAAAAACTGTTTTTT | CAISGGQGRNEKLFF
TRBJ1-1 | . | TRBV7-9 | few | TGTGCCAGCAGCTTAGTGGCGGGGGGGCCACGCGCTGAAGCTTTCTTT | CASSLVAGGPRAEAFF
TRBJ1-5 | TRBD1 | TRBV6-6 | . | TGTGCCAGCAGACCGGGACAGGGTCAGCCCCAGCATTTT | CASRPGQGQPQHF
TRBJ2-3 | TRBD2 | TRBV30 | once | TGTGCCTGGAGTAGGAGGGGGACTAGTTTAGATACGCAGTATTTT | CAWSRRGTSLDTQYF
TRBJ2-1 | TRBD2 | TRBV4-2 | . | TGTGCCAGCAGCCAAGGGACTAGCGGAATATACAATGAGCAGTTCTTC | CASSQGTSGIYNEQFF
TRBJ2-7 | TRBD1 | TRBV4-1 | . | TGCGCCAGCAGCCCGAGCGGACAGGGGTCCTACGAGCAGTACTTC | CASSPSGQGSYEQYF
TRBJ1-4 | . | TRBV10-3 | few | TGTGCCATCAGTGAGTCGATAGCAACTAATGAAAAACTGTTTTTT | CAISESIATNEKLFF
TRBJ2-6 | . | TRBV5-4 | . | TGTGCCAGCAGCCCGGGACGGGGGGCCAGGTCGGGGGCCAACGTCCTGACTTTC | CASSPGRGARSGANVLTF
TRBJ2-7 | TRBD2 | TRBV5-1 | . | TGCGCCAGCAGCTCCCCCGGGACGCGGGGGGACGAGCAGTACTTC | CASSSPGTRGDEQYF
TRBJ1-6 | TRBD1 | TRBV30 | . | TGTGCCTGGATCGGCGGGACAGCCTATAATTCACCCCTCCACTTT | CAWIGGTAYNSPLHF
TRBJ1-6 | TRBD1 | TRBV27 | . | TGTGCCAGCAGTTTATCTACAGGGGGAAATTCACCCCTCCACTTT | CASSLSTGGNSPLHF
TRBJ2-2 | TRBD2 | TRBV19 | once | TGTGCCAGTAGTATACGTCCTAGCGGGAGCACCGGGGAGCTGTTTTTT | CASSIRPSGSTGELFF
TRBJ2-1 | TRBD2 | TRBV19 | . | TGTGCCAGTAGTTATGCGGGACTAGCGGGAGGGTCGGACTACAATGAGCAGTTCTTC | CASSYAGLAGGSDYNEQFF
TRBJ1-2 | . | TRBV28 | . | TGTGCCAGCAGACCTCAGGGTAGAGGTTATGGCTACACCTTC | CASRPQGRGYGYTF
TRBJ2-3 | . | TRBV5-6 | . | TGTGCCAGCAGCTTGAATTTGAGGGCGGCGGATACGCAGTATTTT | CASSLNLRAADTQYF
TRBJ2-1 | . | TRBV7-9 | . | TGTGCCAGCAGCTTACTCGGTGCAGGGACTCTCGAGCAGTTCTTC | CASSLLGAGTLEQFF
TRBJ2-2 | TRBD1 | TRBV24-1 | . | TGTGCCACCAGTGATTTCGGCCAGGGGGTACGGGAGCTGTTTTTT | CATSDFGQGVRELFF
TRBJ2-1 | TRBD1 | TRBV7-2 | . | TGTGCCAGCAGCTCAGGACAGGGGGCTAGAAATGAGCAGTTCTTC | CASSSGQGARNEQFF
TRBJ1-2 | . | TRBV2 | once | TGTGCCAGCACCTTAAGTGGCAGTAACTATGGCTACACCTTC | CASTLSGSNYGYTF
TRBJ2-3 | . | TRBV9 | . | TGTGCCAGCAGCGTAGGTGGCCCTAGCACAGATACGCAGTATTTT | CASSVGGPSTDTQYF
TRBJ2-1 | . | TRBV24-1 | once | TGTGCCACCAGTGACCCGAGGGGGGGCACCTACAATGAGCAGTTCTTC | CATSDPRGGTYNEQFF
TRBJ1-2 | TRBD1 | TRBV9 | once | TGTGCCAGCGGATTCGGACAGGGGACACCTAACTATGGCTACACCTTC | CASGFGQGTPNYGYTF
TRBJ2-7 | TRBD2 | TRBV4-3 | . | TGCGCCAGCAGCCAAGATGGGGCTAGCGGGGACTACGAGCAGTACTTC | CASSQDGASGDYEQYF
TRBJ2-6 | TRBD1 | TRBV7-2 | . | TGTGCCAGCAGCACCCGACAGGGGAGCCCTGGGGCCAACGTCCTGACTTTC | CASSTRQGSPGANVLTF
TRBJ2-3 | TRBD1 | TRBV15 | . | TGTGCCACCAGCAGTCGGTTGGGACAGGGGGCTTATACGCAGTATTTT | CATSSRLGQGAYTQYF
TRBJ2-5 | . | TRBV21-1 | . | TGTGCCAGCAGCGCCCGACTACGGGGAACCCAGGAGACCCAGTACTTC | CASSARLRGTQETQYF
TRBJ1-1 | . | TRBV5-1 | once | TGCGCCAGCAGCAACCAAGGGGGTACTGAAGCTTTCTTT | CASSNQGGTEAFF
TRBJ2-7 | TRBD1 | TRBV5-1 | . | TGCGCCAGCAGCTTGGGGACAGGGGTTAATTACGAGCAGTACTTC | CASSLGTGVNYEQYF
TRBJ1-5 | . | TRBV5-1 | . | TGCGCCAGCAGCTCTGAGGCGGGAGATCAGCCCCAGCATTTT | CASSSEAGDQPQHF
TRBJ1-3 | TRBD1 | TRBV4-1 | . | TGCGCCAGCAGCCAGACAGGGTTTGTCTCTGGAAACACCATATATTTT | CASSQTGFVSGNTIYF
TRBJ2-1 | . | TRBV2 | few | TGTGCCAGCAGTCTCGACTCCTCCCTCTACAATGAGCAGTTCTTC | CASSLDSSLYNEQFF
TRBJ2-1 | . | TRBV4-3 | once | TGCGCCAGCAGCGACGGACTAAACAATGAGCAGTTCTTC | CASSDGLNNEQFF
TRBJ1-4 | . | TRBV9 | . | TGTGCCAGCAGCGTAGGGACCCGGGGGGAAAAACTGTTTTTT | CASSVGTRGEKLFF
TRBJ2-3 | TRBD2 | TRBV10-3 | . | TGTGCCATCAGTGAGGGGACTAGCGGGGGCGGGGTAGATACGCAGTATTTT | CAISEGTSGGGVDTQYF